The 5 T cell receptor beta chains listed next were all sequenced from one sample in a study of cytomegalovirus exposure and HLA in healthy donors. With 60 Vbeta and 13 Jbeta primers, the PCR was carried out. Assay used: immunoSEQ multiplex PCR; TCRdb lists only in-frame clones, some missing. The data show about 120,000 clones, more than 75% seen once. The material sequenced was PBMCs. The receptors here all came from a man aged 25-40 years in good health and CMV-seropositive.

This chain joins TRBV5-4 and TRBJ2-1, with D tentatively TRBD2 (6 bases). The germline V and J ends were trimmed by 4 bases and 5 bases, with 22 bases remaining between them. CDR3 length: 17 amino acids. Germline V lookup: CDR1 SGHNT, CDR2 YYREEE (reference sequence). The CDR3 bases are TGTGCCAGCAGCCACCTTGGAACGGGAGAGTTCGACAATGAGCAGTTCTTC. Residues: CASSHLGTGEFDNEQFF.

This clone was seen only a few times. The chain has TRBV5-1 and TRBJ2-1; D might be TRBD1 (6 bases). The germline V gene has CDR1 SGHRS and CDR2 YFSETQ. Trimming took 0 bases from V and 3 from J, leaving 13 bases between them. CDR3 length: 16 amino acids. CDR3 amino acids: CASSLAVTGIYNEQFF. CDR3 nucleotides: TGCGCCAGCAGCTTGGCCGTCACAGGGATCTACAATGAGCAGTTCTTC.

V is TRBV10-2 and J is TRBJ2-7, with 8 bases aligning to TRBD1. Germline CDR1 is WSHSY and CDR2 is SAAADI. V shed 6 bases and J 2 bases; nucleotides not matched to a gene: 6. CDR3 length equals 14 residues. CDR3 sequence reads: CASSGTGLTYEQYF. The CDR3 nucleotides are TGCGCCAGCAGCGGGACAGGTCTGACCTACGAGCAGTACTTC.

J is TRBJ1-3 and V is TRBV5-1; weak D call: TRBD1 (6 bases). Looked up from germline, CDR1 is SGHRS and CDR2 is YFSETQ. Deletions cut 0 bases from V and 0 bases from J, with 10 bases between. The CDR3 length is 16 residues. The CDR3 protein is CASSLDGQNSGNTIYF. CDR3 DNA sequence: TGCGCCAGCAGCTTGGACGGACAGAACTCTGGAAACACCATATATTTT.

The CDR3 region is CASSSTGANYGYTF. CDR3 coding DNA: TGTGCCAGCAGCTCAACCGGGGCTAACTATGGCTACACCTTC. The V and J genes are TRBV7-9 and TRBJ1-2; D not certain. Germline V gives CDR1 SEHNR, CDR2 FQNEAQ (reference sequence). The ends were cut back, 4 bases at V and 0 bases at J, with 9 bases in the middle. The length of the CDR3 is 14 residues.